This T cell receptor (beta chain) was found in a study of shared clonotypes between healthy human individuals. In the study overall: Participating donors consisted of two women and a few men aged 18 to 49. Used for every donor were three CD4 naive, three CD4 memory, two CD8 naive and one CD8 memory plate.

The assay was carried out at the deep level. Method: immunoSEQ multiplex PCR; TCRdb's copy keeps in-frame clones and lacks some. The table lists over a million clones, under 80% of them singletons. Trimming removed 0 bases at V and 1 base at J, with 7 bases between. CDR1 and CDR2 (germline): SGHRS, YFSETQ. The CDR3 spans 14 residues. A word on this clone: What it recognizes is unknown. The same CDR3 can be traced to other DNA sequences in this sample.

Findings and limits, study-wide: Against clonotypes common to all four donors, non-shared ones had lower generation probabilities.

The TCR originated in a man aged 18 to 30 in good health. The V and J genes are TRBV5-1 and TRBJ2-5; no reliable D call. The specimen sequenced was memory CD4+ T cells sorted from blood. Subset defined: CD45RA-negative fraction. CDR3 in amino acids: CASSLGLSQETQYF. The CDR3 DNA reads TGCGCCAGCAGCTTGGGATTGAGCCAAGAGACCCAGTACTTC.